This T cell receptor beta chain stems from a study of blood T cell repertoires in COVID-19. Across the whole study: Sites in the United States, Italy and Spain provided acute and convalescent COVID-19 samples.

This CDR3 is 15 amino acids long. V shed 0 bases and J shed 4 bases, with 12 bases lying between them. Germline values: CDR1 LGHNA, CDR2 YSLEER. Details on this clone: The sample has other DNA sequences that encode this CDR3 too.

Original processing notes: Reference gene primer amplification gave estimated nucleated cell counts. Data came from immunoSEQ multiplex PCR; TCRdb stores just in-frame clones and leaves some out. That table gives V, J and clone size, and the DNA gave D and trimming. The sample records roughly 300,000 clones, 81% being singletons. Sequencing used peripheral blood. The receptor's source is a woman in her sixties or seventies with active or convalescent COVID-19. The chain couples TRBV4-3 to TRBJ1-1; D not certain. The CDR3 reads CASSQDAGLGTEAFF. CDR3 nucleotides: TGCGCCAGCAGCCAAGATGCGGGTCTGGGCACTGAAGCTTTCTTT.